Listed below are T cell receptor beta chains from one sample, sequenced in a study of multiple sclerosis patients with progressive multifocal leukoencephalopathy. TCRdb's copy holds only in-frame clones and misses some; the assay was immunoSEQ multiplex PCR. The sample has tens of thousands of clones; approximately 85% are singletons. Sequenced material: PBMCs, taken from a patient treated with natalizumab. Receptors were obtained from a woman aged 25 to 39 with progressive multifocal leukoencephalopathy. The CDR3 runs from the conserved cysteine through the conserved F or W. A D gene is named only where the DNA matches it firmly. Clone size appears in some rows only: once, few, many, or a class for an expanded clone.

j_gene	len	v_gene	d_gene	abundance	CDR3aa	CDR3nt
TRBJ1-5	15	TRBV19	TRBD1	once	CASSIRTGGNQPQHF	TGTGCCAGTAGTATTAGGACAGGGGGCAATCAGCCCCAGCATTTT
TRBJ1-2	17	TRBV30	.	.	CAWSVSSLGDAQRGYTF	TGTGCCTGGAGTGTTTCGTCCCTTGGTGACGCCCAGCGAGGCTACACCTTC
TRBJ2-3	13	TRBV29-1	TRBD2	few	CSAGSGEGGTQYF	TGCAGCGCCGGTAGCGGGGAGGGTGGTACGCAGTATTTT
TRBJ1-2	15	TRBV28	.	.	CASNPMAGWVYGYTF	TGTGCCAGCAATCCCATGGCAGGGTGGGTCTATGGCTACACCTTC
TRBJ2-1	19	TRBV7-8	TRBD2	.	CASSLGLLAGVGPYNEQFF	TGTGCCAGCAGCTTAGGGTTGCTAGCGGGAGTCGGGCCCTACAATGAGCAGTTCTTC
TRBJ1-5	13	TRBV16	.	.	CASSQGVDQPQHF	TGTGCCAGCAGCCAGGGTGTCGATCAGCCCCAGCATTTT
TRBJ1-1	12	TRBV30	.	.	CACQRGDTEAFF	TGTGCCTGCCAAAGGGGGGACACTGAAGCTTTCTTT
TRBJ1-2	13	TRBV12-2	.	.	CASRLVGRWGYTF	TGTGCAAGTCGCTTAGTGGGGCGTTGGGGCTACACCTTC
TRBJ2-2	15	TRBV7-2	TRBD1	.	CASRTDRVKTGELFF	TGTGCCAGCAGGACGGACAGGGTGAAGACCGGGGAGCTGTTTTTT
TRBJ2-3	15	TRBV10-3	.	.	CAISESPWGADTQYF	TGTGCCATCAGTGAGTCCCCCTGGGGAGCAGATACGCAGTATTTT
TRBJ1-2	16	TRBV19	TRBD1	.	CASSIGPGQGMGGYTF	TGTGCCAGTAGTATAGGTCCCGGACAGGGGATGGGCGGCTACACCTTC
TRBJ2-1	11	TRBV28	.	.	CASSSYNEQFF	TGTGCCAGCAGCTCTTACAATGAGCAGTTCTTC
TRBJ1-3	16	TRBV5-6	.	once	CASSRGPSSSGNTIYF	TGTGCCAGCAGCCGGGGACCTTCGAGCTCTGGAAACACCATATATTTT
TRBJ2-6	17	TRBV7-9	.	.	CASRGMTGPSGANVLTF	TGTGCCAGCAGGGGGATGACAGGCCCCTCTGGGGCCAACGTCCTGACTTTC
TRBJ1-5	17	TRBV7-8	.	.	CASSARGTGHSNQPQHF	TGTGCCAGCAGCGCTAGGGGGACCGGTCATAGCAATCAGCCCCAGCATTTT
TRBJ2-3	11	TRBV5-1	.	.	CASSFTDTQYF	TGCGCCAGCAGCTTCACAGATACGCAGTATTTT
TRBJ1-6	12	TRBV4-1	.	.	CASSHTGGPLHF	TGCGCCAGCAGCCACACGGGGGGACCCCTCCACTTT
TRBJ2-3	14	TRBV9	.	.	CASSQYSPTDTQYF	TGTGCCAGCAGCCAGTATTCTCCCACAGATACGCAGTATTTT
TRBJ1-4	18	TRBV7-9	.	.	CASSLRGGVGTTNEKLFF	TGTGCCAGCAGCCTCCGGGGTGGAGTAGGCACAACTAATGAAAAACTGTTTTTT
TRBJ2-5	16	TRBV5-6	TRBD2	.	CASRQTSGSGRETQYF	TGTGCCAGCAGACAGACTAGCGGGTCTGGCCGAGAGACCCAGTACTTC
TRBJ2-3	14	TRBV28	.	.	CASSPGGSTDTQYF	TGTGCCAGCAGTCCCGGGGGCAGCACAGATACGCAGTATTTT
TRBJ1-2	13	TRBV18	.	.	CASSPEGGYGYTF	TGTGCCAGCTCACCAGAGGGGGGCTATGGCTACACCTTC
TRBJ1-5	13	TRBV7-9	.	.	CASSLGRDQPQHF	TGTGCCAGCAGCTTGGGCAGAGATCAGCCCCAGCATTTT
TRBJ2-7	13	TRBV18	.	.	CASSPPRTGEQYF	TGTGCCAGCTCACCACCGCGAACAGGCGAGCAGTACTTC
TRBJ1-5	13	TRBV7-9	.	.	CASSLGLNQPQHF	TGTGCCAGCAGCTTAGGGCTGAATCAGCCCCAGCATTTT
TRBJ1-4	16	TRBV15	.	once	CATSRKRGGQGEKLFF	TGTGCCACCAGCAGAAAGCGAGGGGGACAAGGGGAAAAACTGTTTTTT
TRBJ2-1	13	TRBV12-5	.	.	CASGLGFFGEQFF	TGTGCTAGTGGTTTGGGGTTCTTCGGTGAGCAGTTCTTC
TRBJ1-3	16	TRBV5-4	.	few	CASSLGSPSSGNTIYF	TGTGCCAGCAGCTTGGGTAGTCCCTCCTCTGGAAACACCATATATTTT
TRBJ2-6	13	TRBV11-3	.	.	CASSPAGANVLTF	TGTGCCAGCAGCCCGGCTGGGGCCAACGTCCTGACTTTC
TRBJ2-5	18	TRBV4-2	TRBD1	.	CASSQGGTGGLGRETQYF	TGTGCCAGCAGCCAAGGCGGGACAGGAGGACTGGGTCGAGAGACCCAGTACTTC
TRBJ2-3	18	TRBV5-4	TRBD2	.	CASSLGRAGVGETDTQYF	TGTGCCAGCAGCTTGGGTAGGGCGGGAGTGGGAGAGACAGATACGCAGTATTTT
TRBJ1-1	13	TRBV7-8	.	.	CASSLGDRLEAFF	TGTGCCAGCAGCTTAGGCGACCGGCTTGAAGCTTTCTTT
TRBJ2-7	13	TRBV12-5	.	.	CATSLGGYYEQYF	TGTGCTACAAGCCTGGGAGGATACTACGAGCAGTACTTC
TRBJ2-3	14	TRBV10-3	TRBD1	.	CAIRQGAGTDTQYF	TGTGCCATCAGACAGGGGGCTGGCACAGATACGCAGTATTTT
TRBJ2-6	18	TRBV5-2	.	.	CASKLRGEYTKAGNVLTF	TGTGCCAGCAAATTGAGGGGAGAGTACACAAAGGCGGGCAACGTCCTGACTTTC
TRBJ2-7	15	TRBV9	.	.	CASSVAMAASYEQYF	TGTGCCAGCAGCGTAGCTATGGCAGCCTCCTACGAGCAGTACTTC
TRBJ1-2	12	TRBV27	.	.	CASSQRGNGYTF	TGTGCCAGCAGCCAAAGGGGGAACGGCTACACCTTC
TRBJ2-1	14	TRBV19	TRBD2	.	CASKREGRVGEQFF	TGTGCCAGTAAGCGGGAGGGCAGAGTTGGTGAGCAGTTCTTC
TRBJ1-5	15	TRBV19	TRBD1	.	CASSMGQGRNQPQHF	TGTGCCAGTAGTATGGGACAGGGGCGCAATCAGCCCCAGCATTTT
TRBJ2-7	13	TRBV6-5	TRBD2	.	CASRRTSGYEQYF	TGTGCCAGCCGTCGGACTAGCGGGTACGAGCAGTACTTC
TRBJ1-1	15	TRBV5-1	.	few	CASSVMGGQNTEAFF	TGCGCCAGCAGCGTGATGGGGGGCCAAAACACTGAAGCTTTCTTT
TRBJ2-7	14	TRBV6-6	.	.	CASSYTLGAYEQYF	TGTGCCAGCAGTTATACGCTGGGGGCCTACGAGCAGTACTTC
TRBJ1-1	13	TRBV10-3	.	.	CAISSRDNTEAFF	TGTGCCATCAGTTCAAGGGACAACACTGAAGCTTTCTTT
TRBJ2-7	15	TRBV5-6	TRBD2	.	CASSFPLAGNYEQYF	TGTGCCAGCAGCTTTCCTCTAGCGGGAAACTACGAGCAGTACTTC
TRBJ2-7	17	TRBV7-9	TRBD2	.	CASSPSFSSGGAYEQYF	TGTGCCAGCAGCCCAAGCTTCTCTAGCGGGGGGGCTTACGAGCAGTACTTC
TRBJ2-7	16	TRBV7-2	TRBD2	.	CASSLEGTSGRYEQYF	TGTGCCAGCAGCTTAGAAGGGACTAGCGGGAGGTACGAGCAGTACTTC
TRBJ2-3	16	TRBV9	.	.	CASSVGGASHTDTQYF	TGTGCCAGCAGCGTAGGGGGCGCATCCCACACAGATACGCAGTATTTT
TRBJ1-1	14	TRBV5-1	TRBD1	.	CASSLDRARAEAFF	TGCGCCAGCAGCCTGGACAGGGCTAGGGCTGAAGCTTTCTTT
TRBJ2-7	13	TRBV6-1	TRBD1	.	CASVGQGGYEQYF	TGTGCCAGCGTTGGACAGGGGGGGTACGAGCAGTACTTC
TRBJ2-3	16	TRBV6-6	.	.	CASSYSIAVGTDTQYF	TGTGCCAGCAGTTACTCGATAGCGGTCGGCACAGATACGCAGTATTTT
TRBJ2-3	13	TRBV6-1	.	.	CASSEWGPDTQYF	TGTGCCAGCAGTGAGTGGGGCCCAGATACGCAGTATTTT
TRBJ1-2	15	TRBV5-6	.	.	CASSLGPGANYGYTF	TGTGCCAGCAGCTTGGGTCCAGGAGCTAACTATGGCTACACCTTC
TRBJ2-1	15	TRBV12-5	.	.	CASGLESFSYNEQFF	TGTGCTAGTGGTTTGGAAAGCTTCTCCTACAATGAGCAGTTCTTC
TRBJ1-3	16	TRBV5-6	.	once	CASSFYLNYSGNTIYF	TGTGCCAGCAGCTTCTATTTGAATTACTCTGGAAACACCATATATTTT
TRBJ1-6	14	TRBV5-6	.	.	CASSSAPSGSPLHF	TGTGCCAGCAGCTCGGCCCCGAGTGGTTCACCCCTCCACTTT
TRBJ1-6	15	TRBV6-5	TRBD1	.	CASSYRTGRNSPLHF	TGTGCCAGCAGTTATCGGACAGGGCGAAATTCACCCCTCCACTTT
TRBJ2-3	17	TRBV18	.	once	CASSPRTGEVGADTQYF	TGTGCCAGCTCACCACGGACGGGAGAGGTTGGGGCAGATACGCAGTATTTT
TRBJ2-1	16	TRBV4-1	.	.	CASSQALRGKGNEQFF	TGCGCCAGCAGCCAAGCTCTGCGCGGGAAAGGGAATGAGCAGTTCTTC
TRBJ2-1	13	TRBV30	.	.	CAWSPGPNNEQFF	TGTGCCTGGAGTCCAGGTCCCAACAATGAGCAGTTCTTC
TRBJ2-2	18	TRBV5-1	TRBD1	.	CASSLAFGGTGGSGELFF	TGCGCCAGCAGCTTGGCCTTCGGAGGGACAGGGGGCTCCGGGGAGCTGTTTTTT